Here is one T cell receptor (beta chain) with its context. This entry belongs to a study of beta chain features in type 1 diabetes. As every portion of the isolated RNA was reverse transcribed, the sequencing read expressed TCRB transcripts. Produced via immunoSEQ multiplex PCR; TCRdb's table is partial and in-frame only. The sample yields a few hundred thousand clones, approximately 10% seen once. CDR3 length: 15 amino acids. The junction had 4 bases not matched to a gene; V was cut back by 0 bases and J by 5 bases. From germline, CDR1 is LGHNA and CDR2 YNFKEQ. It was via CD45RO/CCR7/CD25/CD127/CD95/CD27 that CD4+ naive, central memory, regulatory and stem cell-like memory cells were sorted.

This TCR was recovered from a man between 18 and 29 years old in good health. Sequenced sample: central memory CD4+ T cells from blood. The genes are TRBV4-2 and TRBJ2-3, with 8 bases identical to TRBD1. The CDR3 DNA sequence: TGTGCCAGCAGCCAAGACCTCACAGGGGGAGATACGCAGTATTTT. Its protein product is CASSQDLTGGDTQYF.